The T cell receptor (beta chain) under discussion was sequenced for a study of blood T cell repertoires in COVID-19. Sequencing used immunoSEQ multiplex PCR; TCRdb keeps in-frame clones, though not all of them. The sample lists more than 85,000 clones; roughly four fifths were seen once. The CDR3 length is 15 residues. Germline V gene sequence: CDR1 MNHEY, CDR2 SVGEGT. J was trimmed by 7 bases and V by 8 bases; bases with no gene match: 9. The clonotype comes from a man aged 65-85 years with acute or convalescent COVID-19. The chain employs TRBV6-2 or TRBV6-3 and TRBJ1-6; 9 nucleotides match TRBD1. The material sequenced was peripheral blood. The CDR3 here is CASGQNRGRNSPLHF. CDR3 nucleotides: TGTGCCAGCGGCCAAAACAGGGGGCGGAATTCACCCCTCCACTTT.